The 9 T cell receptor beta chains below all came from one sample that was sequenced in a study of blood T cell repertoires in COVID-19. Clones were read by immunoSEQ multiplex PCR, and TCRdb kept only the in-frame ones, dropping some. The repertoire holds roughly 310,000 clones, roughly 90% seen once, with roughly 8.9% in the top ten. The specimen sequenced was PBMCs or T cells enriched from blood (not recorded which). The receptors shown here come from a middle-aged woman who had recovered from COVID-19.

About this clone: It is unclear where the CDR3 begins or ends on the DNA, so no DNA is shown, and the CDR3 is as TCRdb lists it. The J gene is TRBJ2-6, the V gene TRBV30; the DNA was not compared with TRBD2, the D call given in the table. The germline V gene encodes CDR1 GTSNPN and CDR2 SVGIG (reference sequence). Counting both end residues, the CDR3 totals 13 amino acids. The CDR3: CAWSVLRANVLTF.

The V and J genes are TRBV19 and TRBJ2-1; the match to TRBD2 covers 8 bases. Trimming at V came to 4 bases and at J to 6 bases, leaving 5 bases not matched to a gene. This CDR3 is 14 amino acids long. CDR1 is LNHDA, CDR2 SQIVND, per germline (reference sequence). CDR3 nucleotides: TGTGCCAGTAGTACCGAGCGGGAGATCAATGAGCAGTTCTTC. The encoded protein is CASSTEREINEQFF.

The V and J genes are TRBV9 and TRBJ2-7; D not certain. V was pared by 4 bases and J by 3 bases, with 14 bases between. The CDR3 extends over 14 amino acids. The germline V gene has CDR1 SGDLS and CDR2 YYNGEE. CDR3 amino acids: CASSRAIENYEQYF. The CDR3 nucleotides read TGTGCCAGCAGCCGCGCGATCGAAAACTACGAGCAGTACTTC.

This clone was seen more than once but under ten times. This chain links TRBV7-9 with TRBJ2-6; 9 nucleotides line up with TRBD2. J lost 3 bases, V lost 4 bases, and 13 bases had no gene match. This CDR3 has 19 amino acids. CDR1 and CDR2 from the germline V gene are SEHNR and FQNEAQ (reference sequence). In DNA form, the CDR3 reads TGTGCCAGCAGCTCAGGGATAGGGACTAGCTTTCGTGGGGCCAACGTCCTGACTTTC. It is translated as CASSSGIGTSFRGANVLTF.

V gene TRBV7-2 combines with J gene TRBJ1-6; D gene uncertain. The CDR3 extends over 17 amino acids. Trimming removed 5 bases from V and 2 bases from J, with 16 bases in between. Germline lookup yields CDR1 SGHTA and CDR2 FQGNSA. The CDR3 DNA sequence: TGTGCCAGCAGCCGTTACAGCTCCTCGGCCTATAATTCACCCCTCCACTTT. Encoded protein: CASSRYSSSAYNSPLHF.

The V call is TRBV7-2, the J call TRBJ2-2; TRBD2 matches 9 bases. Germline CDR1 SGHTA, CDR2 FQGNSA. The CDR3 runs to 16 residues. The trim removed 5 bases at V and 2 bases at J, leaving 6 bases unmatched. CDR3 loop: CASSLGTSHNTGELFF. The DNA of the CDR3 is TGTGCCAGCAGCCTCGGGACTAGCCATAACACCGGGGAGCTGTTTTTT.

The chain combines TRBV5-1 with TRBJ2-7; D is possibly TRBD1 (6 bases). The CDR3 runs 14 residues. The ends were cut back, 4 bases at V and 3 bases at J, with 14 bases in the middle. The germline gives CDR1 SGHRS, CDR2 YFSETQ. The CDR3 loop is CASSRTGSDYEQYF. DNA for the CDR3: TGCGCCAGCAGCAGAACAGGGTCCGACTACGAGCAGTACTTC.

V usage is TRBV6-2 or TRBV6-3 and J usage is TRBJ2-7; D uncertain. The CDR3 runs to 14 residues. Germline V gene sequence: CDR1 MNHEY, CDR2 SVGEGT. Trimming removed 3 bases at V and 6 bases at J, with 15 bases between. The CDR3 region is CASSYNLARGEQYF. The DNA of the CDR3 is TGTGCCAGCAGTTATAACCTTGCGAGAGGCGAGCAGTACTTC.

The rearrangement uses TRBV19 and TRBJ2-7; TRBD2 might be the D (6 bases). Trimming pared 7 bases from V and 4 bases from J, leaving 26 bases between. The CDR3 is 17 amino acids. Germline V lookup: CDR1 LNHDA, CDR2 SQIVND (reference sequence). The CDR3 sequence: CASTSRGGAKGSYEQYF. The CDR3 bases are TGTGCCAGTACCTCGCGGGGCGGCGCTAAGGGTTCTTACGAGCAGTACTTC.